This T cell receptor beta chain was captured in a study of T cell responses to AZD1222 COVID-19 vaccine. Some clones are missing from TCRdb's copy, which holds only in-frame ones; the method was immunoSEQ multiplex PCR. The data show about 78,000 clones, about 90% seen once. The CDR3 totals 11 residues. Trimming took off 3 bases at V and 9 bases at J, with 6 bases between the two ends. Per the germline V gene, CDR1 is SEHNR and CDR2 is FQNEAQ (reference sequence). The genes are TRBV7-9 and TRBJ2-1; no clear D gene. The source is an adult who received the AZD1222 COVID-19 vaccine. Source: peripheral blood, taken 28 days after the second AZD1222 dose. The CDR3 is CASSLSIEQFF. CDR3 DNA: TGTGCCAGCAGCTTGAGTATTGAGCAGTTCTTC. Combining the CDR3 with reference TRBV7-9 and TRBJ2-1 gives the whole variable domain DTGVSQNPRHKITKRGQNVTFRCDPISEHNRLYWYRQTLGQGPEFLTYFQNEAQLEKSRLLSDRFSAERPKGSFSTLEIQRTEQGDSAMYLCASSLSIEQFFGPGTRLTVL.